This T cell receptor (beta chain) was observed in a study of breast tumors, draining lymph nodes, adjacent tissues. This clonotype was detected many times. The CDR3 consists of 17 residues. Germline V CDR1 and CDR2: MNHEY, SVGAGI. J lost 0 bases, V lost 6 bases, and 7 bases had no gene match. Axillary draining lymph nodes of breast cancer patients supplied the node samples. TCRdb re-called the multiplex PCR reads through MiXCR, storing one row per CDR3 protein. There are about 130,000 distinct CDR3 sequences in the sample; 21% occur only once, and 2.2% lies in the top ten. Sequenced input: axillary lymph node tissue. The chain combines TRBV6-5 with TRBJ2-1; 11 bases match TRBD2. This TCR was recovered from a female donor with breast cancer. Some clones in this sample may be carry-over from other donors' samples. The DNA of the CDR3 is TGTGCCAGCAGGGCCGGGACTAGCGGTACCTCCTACAATGAGCAGTTCTTC. This codes for CASRAGTSGTSYNEQFF.